The sequence of this T cell receptor (beta chain) was determined in a study of cytomegalovirus exposure and HLA in healthy donors. 60 Vbeta and 13 Jbeta primers were used in PCR. The protocol was immunoSEQ multiplex PCR, while the TCRdb copy is restricted to in-frame clones and leaves out a portion. The table records about 140,000 clones, approximately 79% of them present only once. A word on this clone: At one of its ends the junction is not consistent with the germline gene, which may arise from a read error.

This CDR3 region has 15 residues. Germline lookup yields CDR1 SSHAT and CDR2 FNYEAQ (reference sequence). Sequenced material: PBMCs. This clonotype originated in a middle-aged man in good health and CMV-seropositive. This rearrangement joins TRBV7-7 to TRBJ2-2; a possible D gene is TRBD2 (5 bases). The chain's CDR3 is CASSLALGNTGELFF. The CDR3 DNA reads as TGTGCTAGCAGCTTAGCGCTCGGGAACACCGGGGAGCTGTTTTTT.